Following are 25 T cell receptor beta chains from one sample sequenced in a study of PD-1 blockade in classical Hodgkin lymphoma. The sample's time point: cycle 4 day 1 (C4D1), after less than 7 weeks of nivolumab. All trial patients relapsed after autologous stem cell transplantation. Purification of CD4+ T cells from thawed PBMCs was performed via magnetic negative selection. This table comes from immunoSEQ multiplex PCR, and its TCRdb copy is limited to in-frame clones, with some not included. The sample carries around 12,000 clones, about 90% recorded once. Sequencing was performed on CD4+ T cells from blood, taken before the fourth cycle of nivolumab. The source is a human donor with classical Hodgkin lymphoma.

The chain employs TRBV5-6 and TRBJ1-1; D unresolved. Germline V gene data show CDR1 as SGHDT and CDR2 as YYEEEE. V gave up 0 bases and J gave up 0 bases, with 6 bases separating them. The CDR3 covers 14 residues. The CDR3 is CASSLVGMNTEAFF. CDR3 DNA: TGTGCCAGCAGCTTGGTTGGGATGAACACTGAAGCTTTCTTT.

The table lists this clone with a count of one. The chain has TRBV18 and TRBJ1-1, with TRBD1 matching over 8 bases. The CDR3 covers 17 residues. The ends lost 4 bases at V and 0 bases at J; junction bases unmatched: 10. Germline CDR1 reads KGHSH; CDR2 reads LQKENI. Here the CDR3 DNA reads TGTGCCAGCTCACTGACGACAGGGGCATCTTTGAACACTGAAGCTTTCTTT. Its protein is CASSLTTGASLNTEAFF.

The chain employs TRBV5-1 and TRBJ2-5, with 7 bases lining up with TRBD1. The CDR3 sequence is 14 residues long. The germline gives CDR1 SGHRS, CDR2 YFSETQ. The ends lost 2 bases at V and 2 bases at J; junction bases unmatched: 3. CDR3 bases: TGCGCCAGCAGCTTTCAGGGACAGCAAGAGACCCAGTACTTC. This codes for CASSFQGQQETQYF.

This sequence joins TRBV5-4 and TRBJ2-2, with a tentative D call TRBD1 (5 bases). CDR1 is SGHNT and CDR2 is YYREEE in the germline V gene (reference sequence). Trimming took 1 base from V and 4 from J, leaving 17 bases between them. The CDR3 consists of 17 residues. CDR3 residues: CASSLLGRAPGTGELFF. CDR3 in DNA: TGTGCCAGCAGCTTGTTGGGCAGGGCACCGGGCACCGGGGAGCTGTTTTTT.

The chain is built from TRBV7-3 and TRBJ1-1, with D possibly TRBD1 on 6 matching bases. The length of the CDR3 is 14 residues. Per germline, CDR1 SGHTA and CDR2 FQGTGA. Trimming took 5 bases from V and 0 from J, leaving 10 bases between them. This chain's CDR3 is CASSLGAMNTEAFF. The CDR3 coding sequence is TGTGCCAGCAGCCTGGGGGCCATGAACACTGAAGCTTTCTTT. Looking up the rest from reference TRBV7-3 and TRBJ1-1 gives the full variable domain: GAGVSQTPSNKVTEKGKYVELRCDPISGHTALYWYRQSLGQGPEFLIYFQGTGAADDSGLPNDRFFAVRPEGSVSTLKIQRTERGDSAVYLCASSLGAMNTEAFFGQGTRLTVV.

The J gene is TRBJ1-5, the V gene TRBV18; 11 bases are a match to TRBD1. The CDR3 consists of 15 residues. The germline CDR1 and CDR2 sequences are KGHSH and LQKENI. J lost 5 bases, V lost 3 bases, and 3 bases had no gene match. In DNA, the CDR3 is TGTGCCAGCTCACCGATGGACAGGGGGCATCAGCCCCAGCATTTT. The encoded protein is CASSPMDRGHQPQHF.

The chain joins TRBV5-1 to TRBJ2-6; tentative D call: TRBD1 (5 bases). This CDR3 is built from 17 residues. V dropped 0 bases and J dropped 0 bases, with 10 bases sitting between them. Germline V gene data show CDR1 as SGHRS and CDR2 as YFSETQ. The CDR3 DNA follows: TGCGCCAGCAGCTTGGCTACAGGTAGCTCTGGGGCCAACGTCCTGACTTTC. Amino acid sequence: CASSLATGSSGANVLTF.

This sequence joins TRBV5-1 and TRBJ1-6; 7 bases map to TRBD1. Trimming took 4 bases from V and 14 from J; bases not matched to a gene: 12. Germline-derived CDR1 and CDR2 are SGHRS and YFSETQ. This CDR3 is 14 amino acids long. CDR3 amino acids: CASSRGQFPMALHF. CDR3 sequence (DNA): TGCGCCAGCAGCCGGGGACAGTTCCCCATGGCCCTCCACTTT. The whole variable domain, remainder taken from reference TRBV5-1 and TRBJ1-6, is KAGVTQTPRYLIKTRGQQVTLSCSPISGHRSVSWYQQTPGQGLQFLFEYFSETQRNKGNFPGRFSGRQFSNSRSEMNVSTLELGDSALYLCASSRGQFPMALHFGNGTRLTVT.

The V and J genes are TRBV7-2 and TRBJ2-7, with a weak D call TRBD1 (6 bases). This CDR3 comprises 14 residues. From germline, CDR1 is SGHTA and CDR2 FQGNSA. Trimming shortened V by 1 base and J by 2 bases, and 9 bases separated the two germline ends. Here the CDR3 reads CASSLDRAAYEQYF. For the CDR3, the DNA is TGTGCCAGCAGCTTAGACAGGGCGGCCTACGAGCAGTACTTC.

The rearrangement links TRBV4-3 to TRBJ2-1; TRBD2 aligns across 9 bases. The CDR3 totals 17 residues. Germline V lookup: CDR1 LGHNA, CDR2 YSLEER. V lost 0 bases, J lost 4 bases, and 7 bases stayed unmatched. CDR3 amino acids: CASSQDPAGGYYNEQFF. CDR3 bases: TGCGCCAGCAGCCAAGACCCGGCGGGGGGGTATTACAATGAGCAGTTCTTC.

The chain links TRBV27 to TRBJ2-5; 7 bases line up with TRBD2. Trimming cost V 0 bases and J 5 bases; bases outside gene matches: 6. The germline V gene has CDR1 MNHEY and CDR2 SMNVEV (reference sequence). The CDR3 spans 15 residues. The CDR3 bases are TGTGCCAGCAGTTTATCGGGGGGGGGAAGGGAGACCCAGTACTTC. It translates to CASSLSGGGRETQYF.

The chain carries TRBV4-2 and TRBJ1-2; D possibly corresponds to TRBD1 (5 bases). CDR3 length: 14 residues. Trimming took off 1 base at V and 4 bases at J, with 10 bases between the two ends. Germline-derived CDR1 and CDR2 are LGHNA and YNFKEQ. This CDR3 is CASSQGDRPYGYTF. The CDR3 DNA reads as TGTGCCAGCAGCCAAGGTGACAGACCCTATGGCTACACCTTC.

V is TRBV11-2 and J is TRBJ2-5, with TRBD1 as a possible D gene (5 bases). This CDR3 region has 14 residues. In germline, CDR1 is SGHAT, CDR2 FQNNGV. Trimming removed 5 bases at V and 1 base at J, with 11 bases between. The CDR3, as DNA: TGTGCCAGCAGCCCCCACAGGACCCAAGAGACCCAGTACTTC. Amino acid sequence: CASSPHRTQETQYF.

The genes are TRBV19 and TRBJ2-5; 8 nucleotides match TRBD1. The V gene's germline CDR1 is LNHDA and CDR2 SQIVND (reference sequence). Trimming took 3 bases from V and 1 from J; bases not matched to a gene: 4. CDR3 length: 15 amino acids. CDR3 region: CASSIDRGSQETQYF. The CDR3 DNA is TGTGCCAGTAGTATCGACAGGGGCAGCCAAGAGACCCAGTACTTC.

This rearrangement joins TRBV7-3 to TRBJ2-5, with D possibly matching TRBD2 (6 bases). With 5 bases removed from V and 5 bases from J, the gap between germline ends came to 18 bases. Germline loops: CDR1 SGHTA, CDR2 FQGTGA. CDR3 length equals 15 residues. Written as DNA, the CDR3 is TGTGCCAGCAGCCTAATTGGGACTGGGGGGGAGACCCAGTACTTC. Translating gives CASSLIGTGGETQYF.

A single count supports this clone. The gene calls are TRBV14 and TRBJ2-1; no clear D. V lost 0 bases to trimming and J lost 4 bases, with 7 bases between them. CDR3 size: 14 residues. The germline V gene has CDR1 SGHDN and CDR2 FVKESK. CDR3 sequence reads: CASSQDTWYNEQFF. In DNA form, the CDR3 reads TGTGCCAGCAGCCAAGATACGTGGTACAATGAGCAGTTCTTC.

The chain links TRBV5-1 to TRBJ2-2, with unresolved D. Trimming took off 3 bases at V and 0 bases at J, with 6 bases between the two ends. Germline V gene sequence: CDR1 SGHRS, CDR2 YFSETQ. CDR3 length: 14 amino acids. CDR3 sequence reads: CASSYRSNTGELFF. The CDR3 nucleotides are TGCGCCAGCAGCTACAGATCGAACACCGGGGAGCTGTTTTTT.

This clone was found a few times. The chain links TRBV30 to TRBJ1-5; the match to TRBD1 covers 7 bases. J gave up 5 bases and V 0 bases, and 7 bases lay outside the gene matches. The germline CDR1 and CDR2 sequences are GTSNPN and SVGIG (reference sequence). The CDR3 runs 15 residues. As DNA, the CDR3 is TGTGCCTGGAGTGTAGGGGGCAGACAGGATCAGCCCCAGCATTTT. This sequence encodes CAWSVGGRQDQPQHF.

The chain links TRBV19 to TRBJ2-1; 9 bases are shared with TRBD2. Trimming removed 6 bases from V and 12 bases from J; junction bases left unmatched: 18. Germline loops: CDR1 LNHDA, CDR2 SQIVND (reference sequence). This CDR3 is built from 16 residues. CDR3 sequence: CASRPAWAGGTYRQFF. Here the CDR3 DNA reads TGTGCCAGTAGACCGGCGTGGGCGGGGGGGACTTATCGGCAGTTCTTC.

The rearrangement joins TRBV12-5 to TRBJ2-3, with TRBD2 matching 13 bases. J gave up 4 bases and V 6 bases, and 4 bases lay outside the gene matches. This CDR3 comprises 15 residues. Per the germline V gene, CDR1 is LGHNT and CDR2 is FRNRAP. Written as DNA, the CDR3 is TGTGCTAGTGGCCCCGGACTAGCGGGAGCAGATACGCAGTATTTT. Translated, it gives CASGPGLAGADTQYF.

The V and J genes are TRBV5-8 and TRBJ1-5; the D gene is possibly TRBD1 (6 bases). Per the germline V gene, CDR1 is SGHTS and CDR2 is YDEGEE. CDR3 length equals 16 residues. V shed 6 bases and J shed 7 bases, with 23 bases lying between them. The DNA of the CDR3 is TGTGCCAGCATTTATTTCGAGGGGGGAGTTCGGCAGCCCCAGCATTTT. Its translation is CASIYFEGGVRQPQHF.

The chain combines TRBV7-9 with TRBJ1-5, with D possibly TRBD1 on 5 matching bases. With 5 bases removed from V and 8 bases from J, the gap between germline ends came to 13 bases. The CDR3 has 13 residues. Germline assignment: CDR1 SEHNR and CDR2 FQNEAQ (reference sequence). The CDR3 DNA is TGTGCCAGCAGCGTTATTGGGGGAAAGCCCCAGCATTTT. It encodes CASSVIGGKPQHF.

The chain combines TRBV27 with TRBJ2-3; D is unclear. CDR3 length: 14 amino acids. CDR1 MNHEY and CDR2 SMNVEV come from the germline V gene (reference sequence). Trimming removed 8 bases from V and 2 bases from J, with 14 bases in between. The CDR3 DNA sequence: TGTGCCAGCCTACCGGTAAGATACACAGATACGCAGTATTTT. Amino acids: CASLPVRYTDTQYF.

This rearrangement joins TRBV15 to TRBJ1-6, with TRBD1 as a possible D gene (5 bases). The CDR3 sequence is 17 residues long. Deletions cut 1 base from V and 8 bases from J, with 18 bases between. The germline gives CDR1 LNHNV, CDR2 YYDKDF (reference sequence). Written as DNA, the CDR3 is TGTGCCACCAGCAGAGTAGGGGATGGAAGAACGTATTCACCCCTCCACTTT. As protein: CATSRVGDGRTYSPLHF.

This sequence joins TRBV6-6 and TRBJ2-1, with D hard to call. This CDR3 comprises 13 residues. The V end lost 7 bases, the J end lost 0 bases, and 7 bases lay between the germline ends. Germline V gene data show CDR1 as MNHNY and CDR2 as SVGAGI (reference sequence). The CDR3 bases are TGTGCCAGCAACCCGAGCTCCTACAATGAGCAGTTCTTC. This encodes CASNPSSYNEQFF.